The 10 T cell receptor beta chains below were found in one sample sequenced in a study of blood T cell repertoires in COVID-19. The assay was immunoSEQ multiplex PCR, and TCRdb's table has in-frame clones only and misses some. The table shows roughly 330,000 clones, with approximately 89% occurring only once. The sample was PBMCs or T cells enriched from blood (not recorded which). The receptors come from a woman aged 25 to 39 who had recovered from COVID-19.

The rearrangement links TRBV9 to TRBJ1-6; weak D call: TRBD1 (5 bases). Germline CDR1 and CDR2: SGDLS and YYNGEE. There are 15 residues in the CDR3. The V end was cut by 4 bases, the J end by 1 base, with 9 bases between. CDR3 bases: TGTGCCAGCAGCCCCGGGGGTTCCTATAATTCACCCCTCCACTTT. This gives the protein CASSPGGSYNSPLHF.

This chain connects TRBV18 to TRBJ1-4; TRBD1 matches 7 bases. The CDR3 is made up of 14 amino acids. Per the germline V gene, CDR1 is KGHSH and CDR2 is LQKENI. V shed 3 bases and J 6 bases; nucleotides not matched to a gene: 4. CDR3 loop: CASSPSRGDEKLFF. The CDR3 bases are TGTGCCAGCTCACCCTCCAGGGGGGATGAAAAACTGTTTTTT.

The rearrangement joins TRBV28 to TRBJ1-2, with D possibly being TRBD1 (6 bases). The V and J ends lost 8 bases and 8 bases respectively, with 18 bases between them. CDR1 and CDR2 (germline): MDHEN, SYDVKM. This CDR3 has 13 residues. The CDR3 DNA follows: TGTGCCAGCGGCCAGGGGTTATCGGAGGGCTACACCTTC. Protein: CASGQGLSEGYTF.

The chain employs TRBV4-1 and TRBJ2-1, with D hard to call. V was clipped by 1 base and J by 6 bases, with 7 bases between them. This CDR3 region has 13 residues. The germline V gene encodes CDR1 MGHRA and CDR2 YSYEKL. Written as DNA, the CDR3 is TGCGCCAGCAGCCAAGCTCCTGTCAATGAGCAGTTCTTC. Its protein product is CASSQAPVNEQFF.

The rearrangement links TRBV24-1 to TRBJ2-7, with no clear D. This CDR3 comprises 13 residues. Trimming removed 5 bases from V and 5 bases from J, with 12 bases in between. Germline assignment: CDR1 KGHDR and CDR2 SFDVKD. The CDR3 DNA reads as TGTGCCACCAGTGCCGTAGGTCGGGACGAGCAGTACTTC. It codes for CATSAVGRDEQYF.

This clone was observed once. This chain uses TRBV7-6 with TRBJ1-2; D call uncertain. Trimming left V 4 bases short and J 0 bases short, with 18 bases between. The CDR3 totals 17 residues. The germline V gene encodes CDR1 SGHVS and CDR2 FNYEAQ. CDR3 bases: TGTGCCAGCAGCTCCCTCCCCCTCCCGGGAGCTAACTATGGCTACACCTTC. This translates into CASSSLPLPGANYGYTF.

V is TRBV25-1 and J is TRBJ1-6; 7 nucleotides match TRBD1. CDR3 length: 14 residues. V lost 5 bases and J lost 6; bases outside the gene matches: 4. In germline, CDR1 is MGHDK, CDR2 SYGVNS. CDR3 in amino acids: CASSNRGRNSPLHF. The CDR3 DNA follows: TGTGCCAGCAGTAATAGGGGGCGTAATTCACCCCTCCACTTT.

V usage is TRBV28 and J usage is TRBJ1-1; D may be TRBD1 (6 bases). Germline V gives CDR1 MDHEN, CDR2 SYDVKM. The CDR3 length is 14 residues. Between the trimmed V and J ends, which lost 6 bases and 1 base, there was a span of 12 bases. This CDR3 reads CASSQADRNTEAFF. In DNA, the CDR3 is TGTGCCAGCAGCCAAGCGGACAGGAACACTGAAGCTTTCTTT.

The chain is built from TRBV6-1 and TRBJ2-1; D is uncertain. Trimming pared 11 bases from V and 0 bases from J, leaving 17 bases between. Per the germline V gene, CDR1 is MNHNS and CDR2 is SASEGT. This CDR3 has 15 residues. CDR3 DNA: TGTGCCGCCAGTGAAGGTTCCAGCTCCTACAATGAGCAGTTCTTC. Its protein product is CAASEGSSSYNEQFF.

V and J are TRBV5-6 and TRBJ2-7; D is possibly TRBD2 (6 bases). V lost 1 base and J lost 3, with 17 bases in between. Germline CDR1 SGHDT, CDR2 YYEEEE. The CDR3 length is 16 residues. As DNA, the CDR3 is TGTGCCAGCAGCTTGAGGGGAGGAGGGAAATACTACGAGCAGTACTTC. This translates into CASSLRGGGKYYEQYF.